The sequence of this TCR beta chain was determined in a study of blood T cell repertoires in COVID-19. The wider study: Researchers got acute and convalescent COVID-19 samples from the United States, Italy and Spain. The cDNA or gDNA used as material had been derived from T cells, B-cell-depleted T cells, or PBMCs.

Original analysis: Quantification of nucleated cells was approximated via reference gene primer amplification. This table comes from immunoSEQ multiplex PCR, and its TCRdb copy is limited to in-frame clones, with some not included. V, J and clone size are taken as reported in that table, and D and trimming were inferred from the DNA itself. In the table there are fewer than 120,000 clones, almost 80% of which are singletons. This CDR3 has 13 residues. V was cut by 6 bases and J by 0 bases, with 8 bases left in between. Sequenced material: peripheral blood. The clonotype was recovered from an elderly woman with active or convalescent COVID-19. The chain couples TRBV12-3 or TRBV12-4 to TRBJ1-1; D is perhaps TRBD1 (6 bases). The CDR3 spells CASSGQMNTEAFF. CDR3 DNA: TGTGCCAGCAGCGGACAGATGAACACTGAAGCTTTCTTT.